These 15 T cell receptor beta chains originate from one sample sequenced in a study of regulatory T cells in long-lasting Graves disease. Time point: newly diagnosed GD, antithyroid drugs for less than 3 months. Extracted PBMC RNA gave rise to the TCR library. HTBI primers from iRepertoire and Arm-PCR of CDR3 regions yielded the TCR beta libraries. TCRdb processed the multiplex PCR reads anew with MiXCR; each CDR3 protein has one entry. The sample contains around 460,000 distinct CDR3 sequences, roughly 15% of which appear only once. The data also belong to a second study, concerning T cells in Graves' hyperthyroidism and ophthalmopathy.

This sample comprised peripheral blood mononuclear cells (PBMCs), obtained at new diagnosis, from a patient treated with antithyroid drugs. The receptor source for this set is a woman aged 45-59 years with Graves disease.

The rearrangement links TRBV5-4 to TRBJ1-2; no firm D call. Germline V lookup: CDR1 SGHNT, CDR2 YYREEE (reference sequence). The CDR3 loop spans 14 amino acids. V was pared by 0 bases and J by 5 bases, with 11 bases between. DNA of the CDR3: TGTGCCAGCAGCTTGGAGTCCGAGACTTATGGCTACACCTTC. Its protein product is CASSLESETYGYTF.

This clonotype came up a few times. Here the CDR3 reads CASSSPSGRGSQETQYF. CDR3 in DNA: TGTGCCAGCAGCTCCCCTAGCGGGAGAGGATCCCAAGAGACCCAGTACTTC. The chain uses TRBV9 and TRBJ2-5; 10 nucleotides match TRBD2. The CDR3 sequence is 17 residues long. V lost 4 bases, J lost 1 base, and 10 bases stayed unmatched. Germline V gene lookup returns CDR1 SGDLS and CDR2 YYNGEE.

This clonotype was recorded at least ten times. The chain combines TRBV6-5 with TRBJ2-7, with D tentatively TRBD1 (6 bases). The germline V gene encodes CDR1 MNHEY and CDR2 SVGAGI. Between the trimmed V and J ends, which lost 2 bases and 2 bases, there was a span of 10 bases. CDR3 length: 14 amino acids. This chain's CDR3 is CASSYQDRTYEQYF. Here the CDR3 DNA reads TGTGCCAGCAGTTACCAGGACAGAACCTACGAGCAGTACTTC.

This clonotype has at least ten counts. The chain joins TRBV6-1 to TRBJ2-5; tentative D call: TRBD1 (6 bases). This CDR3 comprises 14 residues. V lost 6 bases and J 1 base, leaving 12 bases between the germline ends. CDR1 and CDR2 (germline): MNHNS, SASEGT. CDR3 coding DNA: TGTGCCAGCAGCCGTACAGGGATCCAAGAGACCCAGTACTTC. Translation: CASSRTGIQETQYF.

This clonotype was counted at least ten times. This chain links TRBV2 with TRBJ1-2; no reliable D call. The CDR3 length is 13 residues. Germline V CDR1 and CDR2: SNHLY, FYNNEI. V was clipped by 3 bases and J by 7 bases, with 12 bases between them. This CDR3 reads CASSEDQRVGYTF. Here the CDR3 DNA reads TGTGCCAGCAGTGAGGACCAAAGGGTTGGCTACACCTTC. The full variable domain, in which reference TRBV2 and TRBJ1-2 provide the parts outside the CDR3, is EPEVTQTPSHQVTQMGQEVILRCVPISNHLYFYWYRQILGQKVEFLVSFYNNEISEKSEIFDDQFSVERPDGSNFTLKIRSTKLEDSAMYFCASSEDQRVGYTFGSGTRLTVV.

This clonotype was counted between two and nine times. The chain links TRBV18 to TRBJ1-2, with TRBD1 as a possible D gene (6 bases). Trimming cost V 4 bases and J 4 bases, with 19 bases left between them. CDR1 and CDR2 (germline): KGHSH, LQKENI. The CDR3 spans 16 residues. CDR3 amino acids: CASSRDPGDVSYGYTF. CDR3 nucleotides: TGTGCCAGCTCACGAGACCCAGGGGATGTGAGCTATGGCTACACCTTC.

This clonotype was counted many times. CDR3 nucleotides: TGTGCCAGCAGTCTGCACTCCTACGAGCAGTACTTC. As protein: CASSLHSYEQYF. The J gene is TRBJ2-7, the V gene TRBV28; D is unclear. V dropped 5 bases and J dropped 0 bases, with 5 bases sitting between them. Germline CDR1 is MDHEN and CDR2 is SYDVKM. The CDR3 totals 12 residues. Variable domain in full (rest from reference TRBV28 and TRBJ2-7): DVKVTQSSRYLVKRTGEKVFLECVQDMDHENMFWYRQDPGLGLRLIYFSYDVKMKEKGDIPEGYSVSREKKERFSLILESASTNQTSMYLCASSLHSYEQYFGPGTRLTVT.

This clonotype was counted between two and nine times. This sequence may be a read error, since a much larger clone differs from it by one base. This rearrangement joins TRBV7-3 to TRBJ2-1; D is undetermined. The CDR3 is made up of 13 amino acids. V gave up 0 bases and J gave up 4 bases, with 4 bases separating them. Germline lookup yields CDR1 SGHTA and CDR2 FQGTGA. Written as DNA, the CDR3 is TGTGCCAGCAGCTTAACGGATTACAATGAGCAGTTCTTC. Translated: CASSLTDYNEQFF.

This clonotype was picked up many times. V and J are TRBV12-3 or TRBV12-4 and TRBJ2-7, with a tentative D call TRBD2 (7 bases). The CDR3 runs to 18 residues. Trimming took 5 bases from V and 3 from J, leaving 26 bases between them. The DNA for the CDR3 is TGTGCCAGCAGTCAGTTTGGGGGGGCCCGGAGGGTGATCTACGAGCAGTACTTC. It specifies CASSQFGGARRVIYEQYF.

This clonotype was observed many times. The CDR3 is CATGRDVVNSPLHF. The CDR3 region has the DNA TGTGCCACGGGACGGGACGTAGTAAATTCACCCCTCCACTTT. The rearrangement joins TRBV2 to TRBJ1-6; TRBD1 is a possible D gene (5 bases). Trimming removed 10 bases from V and 7 bases from J, with 17 bases in between. Per germline, CDR1 SNHLY and CDR2 FYNNEI. The CDR3 spans 14 residues.

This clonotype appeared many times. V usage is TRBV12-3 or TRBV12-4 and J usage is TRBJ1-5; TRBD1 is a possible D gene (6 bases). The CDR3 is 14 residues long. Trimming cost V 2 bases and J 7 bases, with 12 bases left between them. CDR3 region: CASSLSGGEQPQHF. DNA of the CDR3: TGTGCCAGCAGTTTATCCGGGGGCGAACAGCCCCAGCATTTT.

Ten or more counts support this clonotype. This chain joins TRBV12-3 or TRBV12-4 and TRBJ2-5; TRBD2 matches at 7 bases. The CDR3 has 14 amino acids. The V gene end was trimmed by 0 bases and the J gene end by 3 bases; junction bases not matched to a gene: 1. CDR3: CASSLARGEETQYF. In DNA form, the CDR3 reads TGTGCCAGCAGTTTAGCCCGGGGGGAAGAGACCCAGTACTTC.

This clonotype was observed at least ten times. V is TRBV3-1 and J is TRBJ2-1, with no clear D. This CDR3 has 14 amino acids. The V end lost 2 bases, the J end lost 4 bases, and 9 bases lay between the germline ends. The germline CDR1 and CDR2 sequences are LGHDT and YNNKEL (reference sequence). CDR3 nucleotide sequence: TGTGCCAGCAGCCAAAGGTCGGCTTACAATGAGCAGTTCTTC. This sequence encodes CASSQRSAYNEQFF.

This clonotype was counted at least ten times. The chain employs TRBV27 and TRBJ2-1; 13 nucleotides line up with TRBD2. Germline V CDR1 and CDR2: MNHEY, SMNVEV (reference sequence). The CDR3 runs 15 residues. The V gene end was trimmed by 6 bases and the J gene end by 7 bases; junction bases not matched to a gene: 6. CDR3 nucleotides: TGTGCCAGCAGCTGGACTAGCGGGAGTAGAAATGAGCAGTTCTTC. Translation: CASSWTSGSRNEQFF.

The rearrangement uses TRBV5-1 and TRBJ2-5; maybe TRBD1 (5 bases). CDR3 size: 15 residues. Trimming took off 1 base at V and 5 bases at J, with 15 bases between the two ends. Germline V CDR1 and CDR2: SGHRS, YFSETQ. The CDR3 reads CASSLLPGPEETQYF. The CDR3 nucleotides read TGCGCCAGCAGCTTGTTGCCAGGGCCGGAGGAGACCCAGTACTTC.